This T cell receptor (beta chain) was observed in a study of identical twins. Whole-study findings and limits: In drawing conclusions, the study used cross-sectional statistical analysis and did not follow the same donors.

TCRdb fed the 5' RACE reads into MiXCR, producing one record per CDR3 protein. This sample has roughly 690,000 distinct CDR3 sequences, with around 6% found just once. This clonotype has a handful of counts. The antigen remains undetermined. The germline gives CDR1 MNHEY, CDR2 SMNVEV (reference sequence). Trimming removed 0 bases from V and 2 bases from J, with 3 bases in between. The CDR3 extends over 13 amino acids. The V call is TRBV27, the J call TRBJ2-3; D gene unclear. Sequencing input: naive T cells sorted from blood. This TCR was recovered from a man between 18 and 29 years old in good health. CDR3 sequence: CASSLSHTDTQYF. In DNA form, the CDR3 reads TGTGCCAGCAGTTTATCCCACACAGATACGCAGTATTTT.